This T cell receptor beta chain derives from a study of shared clonotypes between healthy human individuals. The protocol was immunoSEQ multiplex PCR, while the TCRdb copy is restricted to in-frame clones and leaves out a portion. The top ten clones hold around 1.7% of a sample with about 2.1 million clones, around 95% of them seen once. Naive CD8 cells, CD45RO-negative and positively selected for CCR7, excluded terminally differentiated effector memory CD45RA+ cells. The V end lost 2 bases, the J end lost 4 bases, and 11 bases lay between the germline ends. The CDR3 runs to 14 residues. The germline V gene encodes CDR1 MNHEY and CDR2 SVGAGI.

The chain employs TRBV6-5 and TRBJ2-5; a weak D match, TRBD2 (6 bases). The origin of this receptor is a man between 18 and 35 years old in good health. Some clones in this sample may be carry-over from other donors' samples. Sequencing was done on a sample of naive CD8+ T cells from PBMCs. The CDR3 nucleotides read TGTGCCAGCAGTTACGCCGGGGGATCAGAGACCCAGTACTTC. Amino acid sequence: CASSYAGGSETQYF.